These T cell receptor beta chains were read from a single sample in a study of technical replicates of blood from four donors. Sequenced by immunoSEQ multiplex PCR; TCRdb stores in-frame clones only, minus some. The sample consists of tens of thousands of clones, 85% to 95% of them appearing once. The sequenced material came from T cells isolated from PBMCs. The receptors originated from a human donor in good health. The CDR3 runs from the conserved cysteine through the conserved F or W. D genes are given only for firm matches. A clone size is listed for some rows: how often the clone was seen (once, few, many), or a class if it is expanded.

CDR3 protein: CASSSTSGRAGEQYF; CDR3 DNA: TGCGCCAGCAGCTCGACTAGCGGGAGGGCCGGCGAGCAGTACTTC; J gene: TRBJ2-7; V gene: TRBV5-1; clone size: NA; D gene: TRBD2
CDR3 protein: CAGRGGLHTEAFF; CDR3 DNA: TGTGCCGGGAGGGGCGGGTTACACACTGAAGCTTTCTTT; J gene: TRBJ1-1; V gene: TRBV6-1; clone size: NA; D gene: NA
CDR3 protein: CASRDRSWYGYTF; CDR3 DNA: TGTGCCAGCAGGGACAGGTCCTGGTATGGCTACACCTTC; J gene: TRBJ1-2; V gene: TRBV6-5; clone size: NA; D gene: TRBD1
CDR3 protein: CASRDRGTGNTIYF; CDR3 DNA: TGTGCCAGCAGGGACAGGGGCACTGGAAACACCATATATTTT; J gene: TRBJ1-3; V gene: TRBV6-1; clone size: NA; D gene: TRBD1
CDR3 protein: CASSDDTGSEQYF; CDR3 DNA: TGTGCCAGCAGTGATGACACAGGGTCCGAGCAGTACTTC; J gene: TRBJ2-7; V gene: TRBV2; clone size: once; D gene: NA
CDR3 protein: CASSPRGSDQPQHF; CDR3 DNA: TGTGCCAGCAGCCCAAGGGGTTCGGATCAGCCCCAGCATTTT; J gene: TRBJ1-5; V gene: TRBV9; clone size: NA; D gene: NA
CDR3 protein: CASSQLAPRGVNTGELFF; CDR3 DNA: TGTGCCAGCAGCCAGCTCGCTCCCAGGGGTGTGAACACCGGGGAGCTGTTTTTT; J gene: TRBJ2-2; V gene: TRBV7-8; clone size: NA; D gene: NA
CDR3 protein: CSVAVTGNTEAFF; CDR3 DNA: TGCAGCGTTGCCGTGACAGGGAACACTGAAGCTTTCTTT; J gene: TRBJ1-1; V gene: TRBV29-1; clone size: NA; D gene: NA
CDR3 protein: CASSIRLRTDTQYF; CDR3 DNA: TGTGCCAGCAGCATTAGACTCCGCACAGATACGCAGTATTTT; J gene: TRBJ2-3; V gene: TRBV7-2; clone size: NA; D gene: NA
CDR3 protein: CASSQQQVETQYF; CDR3 DNA: TGCGCCAGCAGCCAGCAACAGGTCGAGACCCAGTACTTC; J gene: TRBJ2-5; V gene: TRBV4-1; clone size: NA; D gene: NA
CDR3 protein: CASSLTLGGASYEQYF; CDR3 DNA: TGTGCCAGCAGTTTGACATTGGGCGGGGCTTCCTACGAGCAGTACTTC; J gene: TRBJ2-7; V gene: TRBV27; clone size: NA; D gene: NA